One and the same sample provided the 18 T cell receptor beta chains below, sequenced in a study of vaccination and CD4 T cells after COVID-19. TCRdb independently ran MiXCR on the PCR reads; one entry per CDR3 protein. Found here are about 20,000 distinct CDR3 sequences, less than 65% of them singletons; the top ten hold around 1.1%. This sample comprised CD4+ T cells from blood, obtained after SARS-CoV-2 vaccination. The receptors stem from a human donor who had recovered from COVID-19.

This clonotype has just a few counts. This chain joins TRBV7-8 and TRBJ2-5; 8 nucleotides line up with TRBD2. The ends lost 5 bases at V and 8 bases at J; junction bases unmatched: 10. Per the germline V gene, CDR1 is SGHVS and CDR2 is FQNEAQ. The CDR3 is made up of 14 amino acids. The CDR3 here is CASSVTSGEATQYF. The CDR3 nucleotides read TGTGCCAGCAGCGTTACTAGCGGTGAGGCAACCCAGTACTTC.

The rearrangement joins TRBV18 to TRBJ1-5, with D possibly matching TRBD1 (5 bases). V dropped 2 bases and J dropped 4 bases, with 9 bases sitting between them. Per germline, CDR1 KGHSH and CDR2 LQKENI. The CDR3 has 14 residues. The CDR3 region is CASSPGDGNQPQHF. The DNA for the CDR3 is TGTGCCAGCTCACCAGGGGACGGTAATCAGCCCCAGCATTTT. Supplemented by reference TRBV18 and TRBJ1-5, the full variable domain reads NAGVMQNPRHLVRRRGQEARLRCSPMKGHSHVYWYRQLPEEGLKFMVYLQKENIIDESGMPKERFSAEFPKEGPSILRIQQVVRGDSAAYFCASSPGDGNQPQHFGDGTRLSIL.

This clonotype has just a few counts. This chain uses TRBV20-1 with TRBJ2-3; TRBD2 aligns across 13 bases. The CDR3 loop spans 15 amino acids. Per germline, CDR1 DFQATT and CDR2 SNEGSKA (reference sequence). V lost 5 bases to trimming and J lost 9 bases; unmatched junction nucleotides: 11. CDR3 sequence (DNA): TGCAGTGCTGAACTAGCGGGAGGGCGGTCTGGCACGCAGTATTTT. This translates into CSAELAGGRSGTQYF.

The genes are TRBV10-3 and TRBJ2-1, with D unresolved. The germline V gene encodes CDR1 ENHRY and CDR2 SYGVKD. The CDR3 covers 17 residues. Trimming stripped 0 bases from V and 5 bases from J, with 17 bases between. In DNA, the CDR3 is TGTGCCATCAGTGAGTCGATCTTGCGGACGGGCCACAATGAGCAGTTCTTC. The encoded protein is CAISESILRTGHNEQFF.

The chain combines TRBV12-3 or TRBV12-4 with TRBJ1-5; no definite D call. The CDR3 loop spans 12 amino acids. V gave up 5 bases and J gave up 1 base, with 3 bases separating them. For the CDR3, the DNA is TGTGCCAGCAGTAACAGCAATCAGCCCCAGCATTTT. Protein product: CASSNSNQPQHF.

This clonotype was counted between two and nine times. This sequence joins TRBV18 and TRBJ1-2, with a weak D call TRBD1 (5 bases). The germline V gene encodes CDR1 KGHSH and CDR2 LQKENI. The CDR3 covers 13 residues. V was pared by 2 bases and J by 7 bases, with 11 bases between. Written as DNA, the CDR3 is TGTGCCAGCTCACCAGGGGCGGGAGGTGGCTACACCTTC. The encoded protein is CASSPGAGGGYTF.

V usage is TRBV12-3 or TRBV12-4 and J usage is TRBJ2-1; 7 positions match TRBD2. This CDR3 contains 15 residues. The J segment lost 6 bases and the V segment lost 10 bases, leaving 15 bases of the junction unmatched. The CDR3 reads CANPSAGALLNEQFF. The CDR3, as DNA: TGTGCCAACCCCTCGGCGGGAGCTTTGCTCAATGAGCAGTTCTTC.

A single count supports this clonotype. The chain joins TRBV7-3 to TRBJ2-1; D might be TRBD2 (5 bases). Germline values: CDR1 SGHTA, CDR2 FQGTGA. The CDR3 consists of 14 residues. The V gene lost 4 bases and the J gene lost 2 bases, with 9 bases spanning the gap. Here the CDR3 reads CASSSGDTYNEQFF. CDR3 DNA: TGTGCCAGCAGCTCCGGGGATACCTACAATGAGCAGTTCTTC. The entire variable domain, with the rest obtained from reference TRBV7-3 and TRBJ2-1, is as follows: GAGVSQTPSNKVTEKGKYVELRCDPISGHTALYWYRQSLGQGPEFLIYFQGTGAADDSGLPNDRFFAVRPEGSVSTLKIQRTERGDSAVYLCASSSGDTYNEQFFGPGTRLTVL.

The sample holds a few counts of this clonotype. V is TRBV20-1 and J is TRBJ1-6, with 9 bases matching TRBD1. There are 14 residues in the CDR3. The junction had 3 bases not matched to a gene; V was cut back by 0 bases and J by 9 bases. Germline V CDR1 and CDR2: DFQATT, SNEGSKA (reference sequence). CDR3 loop: CSARDGQGTSPLHF. The CDR3 DNA is TGCAGTGCTAGAGATGGACAGGGGACTTCACCCCTCCACTTT.

This clonotype has more than one count but fewer than ten. This rearrangement joins TRBV30 to TRBJ2-7; possibly TRBD1 for D (5 bases). This CDR3 contains 15 residues. V lost 4 bases and J lost 6, with 22 bases in between. From germline, CDR1 is GTSNPN and CDR2 SVGIG (reference sequence). DNA of the CDR3: TGTGCCTGGACCTATGGCCAGGGTTCATCCGGCGAGCAGTACTTC. Protein product: CAWTYGQGSSGEQYF.

V is TRBV5-1 and J is TRBJ1-1; D is unresolved. V dropped 4 bases and J dropped 1 base, with 14 bases sitting between them. This CDR3 contains 15 residues. Looked up from germline, CDR1 is SGHRS and CDR2 is YFSETQ. The CDR3 nucleotides are TGCGCCAGCAGCCCCTATTATGACCAGAACACTGAAGCTTTCTTT. Translation gives CASSPYYDQNTEAFF.

The chain recombines TRBV2 with TRBJ2-7; D perhaps matches TRBD1 (6 bases). V lost 3 bases and J 2 bases, leaving 11 bases between the germline ends. This CDR3 has 14 residues. Germline loops: CDR1 SNHLY, CDR2 FYNNEI. CDR3 residues: CASSDLGATYEQYF. CDR3 nucleotides: TGTGCCAGCAGTGACCTGGGGGCAACCTACGAGCAGTACTTC.

The rearrangement uses TRBV7-2 and TRBJ2-5, with 9 positions matching TRBD2. The CDR3 covers 18 residues. V was clipped by 1 base and J by 2 bases; unmatched bases: 11. Per the germline V gene, CDR1 is SGHTA and CDR2 is FQGNSA. The CDR3 sequence: CASSLGLLAGWGQETQYF. The CDR3 region has the DNA TGTGCCAGCAGCTTAGGTCTACTAGCGGGCTGGGGACAAGAGACCCAGTACTTC.

This clonotype has a handful of counts. This chain links TRBV27 with TRBJ2-3; 9 bases line up with TRBD2. Trimming cost V 5 bases and J 4 bases; bases outside gene matches: 4. The germline V gene has CDR1 MNHEY and CDR2 SMNVEV (reference sequence). CDR3 size: 14 residues. CDR3 loop: CASSKAGGSDTQYF. CDR3 sequence (DNA): TGTGCCAGCAGTAAAGCGGGAGGTTCAGATACGCAGTATTTT.

The gene calls are TRBV18 and TRBJ1-6; D not certain. The CDR3 runs 16 residues. Germline assignment: CDR1 KGHSH and CDR2 LQKENI. Trimming took 0 bases from V and 0 from J, leaving 6 bases between them. CDR3 in amino acids: CASSPPGRSYNSPLHF. As DNA, the CDR3 is TGTGCCAGCTCACCACCTGGGCGCTCCTATAATTCACCCCTCCACTTT.

This sequence joins TRBV10-3 and TRBJ2-5; possible D gene TRBD2, 5 bases. Trimming stripped 3 bases from V and 5 bases from J, with 10 bases between. This CDR3 has 13 amino acids. Germline V gene data show CDR1 as ENHRY and CDR2 as SYGVKD. CDR3 region: CAISDRGGETQYF. In DNA, the CDR3 is TGTGCCATCAGTGACCGCGGCGGGGAGACCCAGTACTTC.

This chain links TRBV20-1 with TRBJ2-5, with D perhaps matching TRBD1 (6 bases). The CDR3 extends over 13 amino acids. Germline CDR1 reads DFQATT; CDR2 reads SNEGSKA (reference sequence). Trimming pared 7 bases from V and 1 base from J, leaving 13 bases between. The CDR3 region is CSGRRGIQETQYF. CDR3 nucleotides: TGCAGTGGCCGAAGGGGGATCCAAGAGACCCAGTACTTC.

This clonotype was recorded once. The chain uses TRBV6-5 and TRBJ2-3; D gene unclear. The CDR3 runs 15 residues. Trimming removed 0 bases from V and 2 bases from J, with 9 bases in between. The germline V gene encodes CDR1 MNHEY and CDR2 SVGAGI. The CDR3 here is CASSYSTGVTDTQYF. CDR3 coding DNA: TGTGCCAGCAGTTACTCGACCGGCGTCACAGATACGCAGTATTTT.